A single T cell receptor (beta chain) is shown here with its context. Original processing notes: Scientists estimated how many nucleated cells there were by amplifying reference gene primers. Profiling relied on immunoSEQ multiplex PCR, and the TCRdb table lists in-frame clones only, not all of them. V and J calls and clone size are those listed in that table; D and trimming were worked out from the DNA. The data show 160,000 or so clones, with more than 65% seen just once and just over 9.5% held by the top ten. These data are taken from a study of blood T cell repertoires in COVID-19. Study overall: Collection of acute and convalescent COVID-19 samples took place in the United States, Italy and Spain. PBMCs, B-cell-depleted T cells, or T cells were the source of the cDNA or gDNA that made up the material.

This CDR3 is 14 amino acids long. Per the germline V gene, CDR1 is MNHNY and CDR2 is SVGAGI (reference sequence). V lost 6 bases, J lost 2 bases, and 13 bases lay in between. This sequence was found in a woman in her forties or fifties with acute or convalescent COVID-19. The chain recombines TRBV6-6 with TRBJ1-1, with D unresolved. Material for sequencing was peripheral blood. The CDR3 region is CASSREGGNTEAFF. DNA of the CDR3: TGTGCCAGCAGCCGCGAGGGCGGCAACACTGAAGCTTTCTTT.